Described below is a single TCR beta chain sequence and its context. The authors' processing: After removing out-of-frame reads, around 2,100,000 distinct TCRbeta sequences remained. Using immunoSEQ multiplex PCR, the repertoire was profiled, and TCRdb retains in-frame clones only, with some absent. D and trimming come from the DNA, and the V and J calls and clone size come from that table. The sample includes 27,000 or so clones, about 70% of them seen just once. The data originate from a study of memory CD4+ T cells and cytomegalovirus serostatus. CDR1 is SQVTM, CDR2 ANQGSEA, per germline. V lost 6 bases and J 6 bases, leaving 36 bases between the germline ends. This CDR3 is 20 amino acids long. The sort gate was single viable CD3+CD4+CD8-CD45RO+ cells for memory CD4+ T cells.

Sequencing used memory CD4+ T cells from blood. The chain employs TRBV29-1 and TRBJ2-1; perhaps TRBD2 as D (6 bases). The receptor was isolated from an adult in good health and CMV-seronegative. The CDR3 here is CSVLGFGVTTEEGIGNEQFF. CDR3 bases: TGCAGCGTATTAGGTTTCGGCGTCACTACCGAGGAGGGTATTGGCAATGAGCAGTTCTTC.